This passage covers 8 T cell receptor beta chains from one sample sequenced in a study of Ad26.COV2.S vaccination and SARS-CoV-2 variants. Assay used: immunoSEQ multiplex PCR; TCRdb lists only in-frame clones, some missing. Counted here are about 480,000 clones, around 88% occurring once; the ten biggest clones make up 9.5% to 15%. The treatment was: approximately 18 received Ad26.COV2.S at low or high dose, single or two shots; about 5 received placebo; per-sample allocation not given. Sample collection was performed on day 63 after the first vaccine or placebo injection. The sequences come from peripheral blood, collected in a trial of Ad26.COV2.S vaccine versus placebo. All receptors derive from a person aged 18-65 years who received the Ad26.COV2.S COVID-19 vaccine or a placebo.

The chain couples TRBV19 to TRBJ2-7; 9 bases fit TRBD1. The CDR3 covers 14 residues. Germline V lookup: CDR1 LNHDA, CDR2 SQIVND (reference sequence). With 3 bases clipped from V and 2 bases from J, the junction kept 2 bases outside the gene matches. In nucleotides, the CDR3 is TGTGCCAGTAGTATGGACAGGGGCCCCTACGAGCAGTACTTC. Protein sequence: CASSMDRGPYEQYF.

The V call is TRBV6-2 or TRBV6-3, the J call TRBJ2-7; TRBD1 matches at 9 bases. Germline CDR1 and CDR2: MNHEY and SVGEGT. CDR3 length: 20 amino acids. The V segment lost 2 bases and the J segment 8 bases; nucleotides outside the gene matches: 25. The chain's CDR3 is CASSYTPNRGNRDREVKQYF. CDR3 DNA sequence: TGTGCCAGCAGTTACACCCCCAACCGGGGGAACCGGGACAGGGAAGTCAAGCAGTACTTC.

The rearrangement links TRBV7-2 to TRBJ2-1, with TRBD2 matching over 7 bases. This CDR3 contains 15 residues. V gave up 4 bases and J gave up 5 bases; unmatched junction bases: 8. Germline CDR1 is SGHTA and CDR2 is FQGNSA. CDR3 nucleotide sequence: TGTGCCAGCAGCTCTAGCGGCCCGCTCCACAATGAGCAGTTCTTC. It translates to CASSSSGPLHNEQFF.

This clone was detected only a few times. The chain joins TRBV6-1 to TRBJ2-1; D may be TRBD1 (8 bases). Germline assignment: CDR1 MNHNS and CDR2 SASEGT. The CDR3 covers 13 residues. The V end was cut by 1 base, the J end by 14 bases, with 15 bases between. The CDR3 DNA sequence: TGTGCCAGCAGTGAAGTTACAGGGGGGGGGAAGTTCTTC. Translating it yields CASSEVTGGGKFF.

DNA for the CDR3: TGTGCCAGCAGCTTAGAAACGCAAGGCACAGATACGCAGTATTTT. As protein: CASSLETQGTDTQYF. The chain couples TRBV7-3 to TRBJ2-3; no firm D call. V lost 2 bases and J 1 base, leaving 10 bases between the germline ends. This CDR3 spans 15 amino acids. Germline V lookup: CDR1 SGHTA, CDR2 FQGTGA.

The chain uses TRBV6-5 and TRBJ1-3; 9 bases fit TRBD1. The ends lost 4 bases at V and 4 bases at J; junction bases unmatched: 2. Germline V gene sequence: CDR1 MNHEY, CDR2 SVGAGI. This CDR3 contains 14 residues. The CDR3 reads CASSLGQGGNTIYF. CDR3 in DNA: TGTGCCAGCAGTTTGGGACAGGGAGGAAACACCATATATTTT.

J is TRBJ2-1 and V is TRBV2; TRBD1 aligns across 8 bases. Losses at the gene ends were 4 bases for V and 1 base for J; bases not matched to a gene: 6. The CDR3 has 16 residues. The V gene's germline CDR1 is SNHLY and CDR2 FYNNEI. The CDR3 nucleotides read TGTGCCAGCAGTGGGGGCGACAGGGGTTCCTACAATGAGCAGTTCTTC. It translates to CASSGGDRGSYNEQFF. Together with reference TRBV2 and TRBJ2-1, the CDR3 gives the full variable domain: EPEVTQTPSHQVTQMGQEVILRCVPISNHLYFYWYRQILGQKVEFLVSFYNNEISEKSEIFDDQFSVERPDGSNFTLKIRSTKLEDSAMYFCASSGGDRGSYNEQFFGPGTRLTVL.

The CDR3 DNA is TGTGCCACCAGTGGAGCCAGGGCTGGCACCGGGGAGCTGTTTTTT. It encodes CATSGARAGTGELFF. The genes are TRBV24-1 and TRBJ2-2, with D perhaps TRBD1 (5 bases). The CDR3 loop spans 15 amino acids. V was shortened by 5 bases and J by 4 bases, with 13 bases between the two germline ends. CDR1 and CDR2 (germline): KGHDR, SFDVKD.